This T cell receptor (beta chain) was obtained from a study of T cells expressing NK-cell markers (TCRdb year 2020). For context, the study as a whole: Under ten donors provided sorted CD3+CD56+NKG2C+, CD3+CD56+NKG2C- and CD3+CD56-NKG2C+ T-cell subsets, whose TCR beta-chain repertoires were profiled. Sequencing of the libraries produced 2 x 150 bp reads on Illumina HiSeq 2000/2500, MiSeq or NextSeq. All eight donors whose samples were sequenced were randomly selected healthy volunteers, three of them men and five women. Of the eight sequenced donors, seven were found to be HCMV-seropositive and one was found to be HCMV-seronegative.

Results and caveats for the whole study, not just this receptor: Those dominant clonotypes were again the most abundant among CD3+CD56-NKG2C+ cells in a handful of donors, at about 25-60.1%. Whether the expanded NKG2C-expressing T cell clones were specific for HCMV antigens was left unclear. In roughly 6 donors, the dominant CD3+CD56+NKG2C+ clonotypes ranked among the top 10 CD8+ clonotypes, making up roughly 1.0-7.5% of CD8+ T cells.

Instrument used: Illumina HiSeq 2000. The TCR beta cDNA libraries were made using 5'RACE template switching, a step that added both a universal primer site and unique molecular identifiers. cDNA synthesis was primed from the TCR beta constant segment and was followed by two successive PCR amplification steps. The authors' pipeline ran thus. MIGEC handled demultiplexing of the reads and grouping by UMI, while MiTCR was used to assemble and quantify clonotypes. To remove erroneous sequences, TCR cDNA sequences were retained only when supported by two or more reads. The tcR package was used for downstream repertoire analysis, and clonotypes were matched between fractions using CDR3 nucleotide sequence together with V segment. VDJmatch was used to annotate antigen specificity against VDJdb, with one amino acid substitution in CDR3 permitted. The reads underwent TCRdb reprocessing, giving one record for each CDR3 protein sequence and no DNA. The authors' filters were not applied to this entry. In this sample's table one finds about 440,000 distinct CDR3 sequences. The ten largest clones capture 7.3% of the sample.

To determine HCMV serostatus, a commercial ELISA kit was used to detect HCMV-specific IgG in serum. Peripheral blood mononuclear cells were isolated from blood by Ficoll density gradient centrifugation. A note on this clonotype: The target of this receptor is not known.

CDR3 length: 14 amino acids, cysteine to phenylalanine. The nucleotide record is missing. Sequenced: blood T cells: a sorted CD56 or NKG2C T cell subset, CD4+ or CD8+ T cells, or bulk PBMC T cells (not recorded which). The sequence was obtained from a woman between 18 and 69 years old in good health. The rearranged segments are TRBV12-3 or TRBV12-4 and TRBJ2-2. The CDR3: CASSLNELSGELFF.